A selection of T cell receptor beta chains follows, all from one sample in a study of T cell changes during pregnancy in multiple sclerosis. Assay used: immunoSEQ multiplex PCR; TCRdb lists only in-frame clones, some missing. The table records 130,000 or so clones, about 93% of them present only once. The sequencing used peripheral blood, collected before pregnancy. All receptors derive from a female donor with multiple sclerosis, enrolled in a pregnancy study. Both conserved end residues are part of each CDR3. A D gene is named only where the DNA matches it firmly. Part of the rows lack a size; the others show once, few, many or a class for expanded clones.

>NA|TRBV30|TRBJ1-2|TRBD1
CAWSPDRGDGYTF
TGTGCCTGGAGTCCCGACAGGGGAGATGGCTACACCTTC
>NA|TRBV5-3|TRBJ1-5|NA
CARSTPQGYSNQPQHF
TGTGCCAGAAGCACACCACAGGGCTATAGCAATCAGCCCCAGCATTTT
>NA|TRBV27|TRBJ1-6|NA
CASRSPRGTSYNSPLHF
TGTGCCAGCAGGTCCCCACGGGGAACCTCCTATAATTCACCCCTCCACTTT
>NA|TRBV9|TRBJ2-2|TRBD1
CASSVGGDRGTPWELFF
TGTGCCAGCAGCGTAGGGGGGGACAGGGGCACCCCCTGGGAGCTGTTTTTT
>NA|TRBV5-5|TRBJ1-4|NA
CASSRPGQDNEKLFF
TGTGCCAGCAGCCGTCCGGGACAAGATAATGAAAAACTGTTTTTT
>NA|TRBV5-6|TRBJ2-3|TRBD2
CASSPRPSGGSDTQYF
TGTGCCAGCAGCCCCCGGCCTAGCGGGGGTTCAGATACGCAGTATTTT
>NA|TRBV11-2|TRBJ1-1|NA
CASSPRVGGSEAFF
TGTGCCAGCAGCCCGCGGGTCGGTGGGTCTGAAGCTTTCTTT
>once|TRBV6-6|TRBJ1-3|NA
CASSYSRAGNTIYF
TGTGCCAGCAGTTACTCACGCGCTGGAAACACCATATATTTT
>NA|TRBV29-1|TRBJ1-1|NA
CSVGTANTEAFF
TGCAGCGTTGGGACAGCCAACACTGAAGCTTTCTTT
>NA|TRBV5-1|TRBJ2-2|NA
CASSFVETGELFF
TGCGCCAGCAGCTTTGTTGAGACCGGGGAGCTGTTTTTT
>NA|TRBV15|TRBJ1-1|NA
CATSRDLTGTEAFF
TGTGCCACCAGCAGAGATTTGACAGGCACTGAAGCTTTCTTT
>NA|TRBV30|TRBJ2-7|NA
CAWSVQGSYEQYF
TGTGCCTGGAGTGTACAGGGATCCTACGAGCAGTACTTC
>NA|TRBV28|TRBJ1-1|NA
CASSLVLGQKPNTEAFF
TGTGCCAGCAGTTTAGTGCTGGGGCAAAAACCAAACACTGAAGCTTTCTTT
>NA|TRBV27|TRBJ2-7|NA
CASSPTAGPGYEQYF
TGTGCCAGCAGCCCAACTGCGGGCCCTGGCTACGAGCAGTACTTC
>NA|TRBV27|TRBJ2-6|NA
CASSPPTGLSSGANVLTF
TGTGCCAGCAGTCCGCCGACAGGCCTAAGCTCTGGGGCCAACGTCCTGACTTTC
>once|TRBV5-6|TRBJ2-1|TRBD2
CASSLVQGNSGRKYNEQFF
TGTGCCAGCAGCTTGGTACAGGGGAATAGCGGGAGGAAATACAATGAGCAGTTCTTC
>few|TRBV19|TRBJ1-5|NA
CASSISPNQPQHF
TGTGCCAGTAGTATATCCCCTAATCAGCCCCAGCATTTT
>NA|TRBV27|TRBJ2-7|TRBD2
CASTNRAGDSYEQYF
TGTGCCAGCACCAACCGAGCGGGAGACTCCTACGAGCAGTACTTC
>NA|TRBV11-1|TRBJ2-7|NA
CASSLASYEQYF
TGTGCCAGCAGCTTAGCGAGCTACGAGCAGTACTTC
>NA|TRBV7-3|TRBJ2-1|NA
CASSLYLTGREEQFF
TGTGCCAGCAGCTTATATCTGACAGGTAGAGAGGAGCAGTTCTTC
>once|TRBV6-1|TRBJ2-7|NA
CASSEGQGLPYEQYF
TGTGCCAGCAGTGAAGGGCAGGGACTTCCCTACGAGCAGTACTTC
>NA|TRBV30|TRBJ1-1|NA
CAWGPNMNTEAFF
TGTGCTTGGGGCCCGAATATGAACACTGAAGCTTTCTTT